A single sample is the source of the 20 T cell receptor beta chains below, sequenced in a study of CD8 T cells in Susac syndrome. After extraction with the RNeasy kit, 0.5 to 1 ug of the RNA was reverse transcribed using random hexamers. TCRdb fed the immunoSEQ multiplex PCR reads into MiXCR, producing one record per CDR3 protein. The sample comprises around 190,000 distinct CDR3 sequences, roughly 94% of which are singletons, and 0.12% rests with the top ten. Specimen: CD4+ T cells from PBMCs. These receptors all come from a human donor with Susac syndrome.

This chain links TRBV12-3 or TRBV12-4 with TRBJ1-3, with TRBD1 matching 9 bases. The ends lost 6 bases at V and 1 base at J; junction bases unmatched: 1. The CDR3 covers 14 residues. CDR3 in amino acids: CASRGTGSGNTIYF. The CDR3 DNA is TGTGCCAGCAGGGGGACAGGGTCTGGAAACACCATATATTTT.

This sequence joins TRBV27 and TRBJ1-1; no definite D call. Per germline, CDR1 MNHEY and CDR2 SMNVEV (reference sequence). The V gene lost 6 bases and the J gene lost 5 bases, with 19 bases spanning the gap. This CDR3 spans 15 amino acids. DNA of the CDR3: TGTGCCAGCAGGGACTTACTCGAAGGATGGACTGAAGCTTTCTTT. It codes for CASRDLLEGWTEAFF.

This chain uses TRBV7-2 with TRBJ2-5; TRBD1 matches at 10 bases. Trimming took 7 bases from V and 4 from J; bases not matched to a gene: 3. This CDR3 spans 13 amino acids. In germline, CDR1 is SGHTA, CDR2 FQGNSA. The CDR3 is CASNRQGAETQYF. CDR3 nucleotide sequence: TGTGCCAGCAACCGACAGGGGGCAGAGACCCAGTACTTC. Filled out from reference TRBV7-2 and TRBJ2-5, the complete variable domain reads GAGVSQSPSNKVTEKGKDVELRCDPISGHTALYWYRQSLGQGLEFLIYFQGNSAPDKSGLPSDRFSAERTGGSVSTLTIQRTQQEDSAVYLCASNRQGAETQYFGPGTRLLVL.

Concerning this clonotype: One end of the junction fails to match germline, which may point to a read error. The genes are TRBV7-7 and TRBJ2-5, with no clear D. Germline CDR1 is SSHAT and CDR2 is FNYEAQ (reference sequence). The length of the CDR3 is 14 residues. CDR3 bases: TGTGCTAGCAGCTTAGAGCTGAGACAAGAGACCCAGTACTTC. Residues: CASSLELRQETQYF.

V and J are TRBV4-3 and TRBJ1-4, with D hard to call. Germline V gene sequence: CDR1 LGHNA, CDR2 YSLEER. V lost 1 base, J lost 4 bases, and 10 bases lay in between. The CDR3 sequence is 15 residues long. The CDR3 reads CASSQARAVNEKLFF. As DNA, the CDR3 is TGCGCCAGCAGCCAAGCCCGTGCCGTTAATGAAAAACTGTTTTTT.

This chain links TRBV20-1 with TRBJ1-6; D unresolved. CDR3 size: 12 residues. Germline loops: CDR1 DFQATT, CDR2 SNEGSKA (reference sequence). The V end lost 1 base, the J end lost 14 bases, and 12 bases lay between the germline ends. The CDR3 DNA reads TGCAGTGCTAGAGGCACTGGCTTATCCCTCCACTTT. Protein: CSARGTGLSLHF.

The chain's CDR3 is CSAKTGARPLSYEQYF. CDR3 coding DNA: TGCAGCGCCAAGACAGGGGCCCGACCCTTATCCTACGAGCAGTACTTC. The chain joins TRBV29-1 to TRBJ2-7, with 8 bases matching TRBD1. V was clipped by 7 bases and J by 1 base; unmatched bases: 15. CDR1 SQVTM and CDR2 ANQGSEA come from the germline V gene. This CDR3 is built from 16 residues.

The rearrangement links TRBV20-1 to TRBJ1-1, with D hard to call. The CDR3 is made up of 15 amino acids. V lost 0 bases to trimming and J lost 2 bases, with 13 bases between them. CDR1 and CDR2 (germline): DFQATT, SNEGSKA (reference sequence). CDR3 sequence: CSARDFVAGNTEAFF. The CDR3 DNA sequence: TGCAGTGCTAGAGATTTTGTCGCCGGAAACACTGAAGCTTTCTTT.

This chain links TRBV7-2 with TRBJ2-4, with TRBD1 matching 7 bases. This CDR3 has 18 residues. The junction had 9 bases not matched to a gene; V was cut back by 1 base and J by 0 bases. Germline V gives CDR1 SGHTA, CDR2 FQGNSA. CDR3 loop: CASSLGSSGQLAKNIQYF. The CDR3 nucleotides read TGTGCCAGCAGCTTAGGATCGTCGGGACAGTTAGCCAAAAACATTCAGTACTTC.

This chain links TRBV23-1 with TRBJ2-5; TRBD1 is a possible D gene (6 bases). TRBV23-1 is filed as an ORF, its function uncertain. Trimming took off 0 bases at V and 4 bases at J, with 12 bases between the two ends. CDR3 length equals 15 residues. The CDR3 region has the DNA TGCGCCAGCAGTCAATCTCAGCCCAGGGGAGAGACCCAGTACTTC. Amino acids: CASSQSQPRGETQYF.

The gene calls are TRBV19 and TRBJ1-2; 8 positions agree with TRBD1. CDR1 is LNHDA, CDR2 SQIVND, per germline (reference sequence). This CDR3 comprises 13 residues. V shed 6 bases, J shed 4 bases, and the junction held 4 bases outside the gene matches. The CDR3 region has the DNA TGTGCCAGTAGGCCAGGGGGCGGCTATGGCTACACCTTC. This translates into CASRPGGGYGYTF.

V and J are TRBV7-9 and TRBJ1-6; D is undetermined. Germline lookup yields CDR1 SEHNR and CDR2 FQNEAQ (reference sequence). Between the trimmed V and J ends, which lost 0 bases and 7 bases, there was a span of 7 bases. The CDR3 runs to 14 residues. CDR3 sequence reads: CASSLAAQNSPLHF. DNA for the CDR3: TGTGCCAGCAGCTTAGCGGCACAGAATTCACCCCTCCACTTT.

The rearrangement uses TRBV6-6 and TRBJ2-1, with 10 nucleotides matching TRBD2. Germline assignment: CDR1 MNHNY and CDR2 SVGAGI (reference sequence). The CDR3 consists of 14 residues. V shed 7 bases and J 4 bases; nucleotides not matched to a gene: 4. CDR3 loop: CASTKRGGYNEQFF. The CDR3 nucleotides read TGTGCCAGCACTAAGCGGGGGGGTTACAATGAGCAGTTCTTC.

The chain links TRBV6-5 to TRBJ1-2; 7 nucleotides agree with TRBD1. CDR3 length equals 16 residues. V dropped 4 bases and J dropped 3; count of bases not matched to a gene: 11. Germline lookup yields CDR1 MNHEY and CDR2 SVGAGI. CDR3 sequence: CASSSLPGTADYGYTF. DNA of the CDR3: TGTGCCAGCAGTTCCCTTCCCGGGACAGCAGACTATGGCTACACCTTC.

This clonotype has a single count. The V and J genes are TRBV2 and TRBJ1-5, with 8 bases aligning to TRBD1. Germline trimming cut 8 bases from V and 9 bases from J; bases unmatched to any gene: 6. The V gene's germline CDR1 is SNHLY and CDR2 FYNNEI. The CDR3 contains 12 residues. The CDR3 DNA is TGTGCCAGCGTGGCAGGGGGCGGGCCCCAGCATTTT. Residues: CASVAGGGPQHF.

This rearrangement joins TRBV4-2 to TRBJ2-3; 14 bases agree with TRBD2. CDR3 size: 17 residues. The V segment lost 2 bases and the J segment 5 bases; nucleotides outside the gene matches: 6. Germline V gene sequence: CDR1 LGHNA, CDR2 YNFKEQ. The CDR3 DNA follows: TGTGCCAGCAGCCAACAGACTAGCGGGGGGGCGGGAGATACGCAGTATTTT. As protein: CASSQQTSGGAGDTQYF.

CDR3 nucleotides: TGTGCCAGCAGCGTAGACGGGGCGCGGTCCTACGAGCAGTACTTC. Translating gives CASSVDGARSYEQYF. The genes are TRBV9 and TRBJ2-7; D assignment may be TRBD1 or TRBD2 (5 bases each). The CDR3 covers 15 residues. The germline CDR1 and CDR2 sequences are SGDLS and YYNGEE. Trimming took off 0 bases at V and 1 base at J, with 11 bases between the two ends.

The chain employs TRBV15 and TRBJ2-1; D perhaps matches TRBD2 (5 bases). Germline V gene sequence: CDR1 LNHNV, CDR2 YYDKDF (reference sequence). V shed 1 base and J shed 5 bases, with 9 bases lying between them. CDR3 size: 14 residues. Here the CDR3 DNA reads TGTGCCACCAGCAGAGGACTATTGAACAATGAGCAGTTCTTC. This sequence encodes CATSRGLLNNEQFF.

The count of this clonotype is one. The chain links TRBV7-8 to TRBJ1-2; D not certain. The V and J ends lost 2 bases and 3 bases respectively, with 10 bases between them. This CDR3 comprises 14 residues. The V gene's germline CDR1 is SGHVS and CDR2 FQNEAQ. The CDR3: CASSLSGVHYGYTF. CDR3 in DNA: TGTGCCAGCAGCTTATCTGGGGTACACTATGGCTACACCTTC. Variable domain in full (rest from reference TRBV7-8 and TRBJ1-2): GAGVSQSPRYKVAKRGQDVALRCDPISGHVSLFWYQQALGQGPEFLTYFQNEAQLDKSGLPSDRFFAERPEGSVSTLKIQRTQQEDSAVYLCASSLSGVHYGYTFGSGTRLTVV.

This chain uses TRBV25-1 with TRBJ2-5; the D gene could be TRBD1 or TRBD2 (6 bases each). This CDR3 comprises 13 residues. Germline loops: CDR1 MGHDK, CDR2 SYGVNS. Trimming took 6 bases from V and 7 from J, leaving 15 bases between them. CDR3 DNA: TGTGCCAGCAGCCGCCCAGGGGAGGCGACCCAGTACTTC. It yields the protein CASSRPGEATQYF.